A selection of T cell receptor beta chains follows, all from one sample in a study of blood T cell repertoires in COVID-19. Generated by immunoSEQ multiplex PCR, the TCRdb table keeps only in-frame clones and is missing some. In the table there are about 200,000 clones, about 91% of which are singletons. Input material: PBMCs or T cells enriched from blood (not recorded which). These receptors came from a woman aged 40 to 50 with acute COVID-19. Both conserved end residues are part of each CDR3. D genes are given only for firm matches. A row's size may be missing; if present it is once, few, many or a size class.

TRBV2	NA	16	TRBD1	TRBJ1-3	CASNGQGPLIGNTIYF	TGTGCCAGCAACGGACAGGGCCCCTTGATTGGAAACACCATATATTTT
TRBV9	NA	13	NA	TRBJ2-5	CASSVGRGETQYF	TGTGCCAGCAGCGTAGGCAGGGGAGAGACCCAGTACTTC
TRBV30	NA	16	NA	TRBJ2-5	CAWNEQGARRRETQYF	TGTGCCTGGAACGAACAAGGGGCGAGGCGTCGAGAGACCCAGTACTTC
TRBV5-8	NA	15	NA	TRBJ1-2	CASSFAGVSNYGYTF	TGTGCCAGCAGCTTCGCAGGGGTCTCTAACTATGGCTACACCTTC
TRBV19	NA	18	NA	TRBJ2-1	CASSNWISGTQLRDEQFF	TGTGCCAGTAGTAATTGGATATCCGGGACTCAGCTTCGGGATGAGCAGTTCTTC
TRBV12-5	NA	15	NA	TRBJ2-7	CASGLGRWSSYEQYF	TGTGCTAGTGGTTTGGGGAGGTGGAGCTCCTACGAGCAGTACTTC
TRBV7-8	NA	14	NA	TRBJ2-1	CASSPQGSYNEQFF	TGTGCCAGCAGCCCACAGGGTTCTTACAATGAGCAGTTCTTC
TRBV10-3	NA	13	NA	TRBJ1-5	CAISEEGSQPQHF	TGTGCCATCAGTGAGGAGGGAAGCCAGCCCCAGCATTTT
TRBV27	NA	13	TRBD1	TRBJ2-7	CASRPTGSYEQYF	TGTGCCAGCAGGCCGACAGGGTCCTACGAGCAGTACTTC
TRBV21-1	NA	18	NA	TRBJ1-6	CASSTPRARHPKRSPLHF	TGTGCCAGCAGCACCCCGAGGGCACGACATCCCAAAAGGTCACCCCTCCACTTT
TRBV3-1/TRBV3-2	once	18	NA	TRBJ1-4	CASSHVPWGLATNEKLFF	TGTGCCAGCAGCCACGTCCCCTGGGGGCTTGCAACTAATGAAAAACTGTTTTTT
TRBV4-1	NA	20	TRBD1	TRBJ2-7	CASSGHRLSTSGQPVYEQYF	TGCGCCAGCAGCGGGCACCGCCTGTCTACTTCGGGACAGCCCGTTTACGAGCAGTACTTC
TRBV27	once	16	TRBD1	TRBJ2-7	CASSSRQGAGAYEQYF	TGTGCCAGCAGTTCGCGACAGGGGGCGGGGGCCTACGAGCAGTACTTC
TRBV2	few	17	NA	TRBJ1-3	CASSDSLRGETGNTIYF	TGTGCCAGCAGTGACTCCTTGCGGGGGGAAACTGGAAACACCATATATTTT
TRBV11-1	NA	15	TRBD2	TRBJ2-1	CASSLLAGAYNEQFF	TGTGCCAGCAGCTTACTAGCGGGGGCCTACAATGAGCAGTTCTTC
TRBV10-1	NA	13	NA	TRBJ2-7	CASSADSRGEQYF	TGCGCCAGCAGTGCGGATTCTAGAGGCGAGCAGTACTTC
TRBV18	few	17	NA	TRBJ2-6	CASSPPNSPSGANVLTF	TGTGCCAGCTCACCACCCAACAGCCCCTCTGGGGCCAACGTCCTGACTTTC
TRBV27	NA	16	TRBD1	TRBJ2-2	CASSLSGQGSTGELFF	TGTGCCAGCAGTTTATCGGGACAGGGGTCTACCGGGGAGCTGTTTTTT
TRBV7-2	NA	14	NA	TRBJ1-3	CASSFTGSGNTIYF	TGTGCCAGCAGCTTCACAGGGTCTGGAAACACCATATATTTT
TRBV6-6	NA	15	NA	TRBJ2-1	CASIPGAPEGNEQFF	TGTGCCAGCATACCGGGAGCCCCTGAGGGTAATGAGCAGTTCTTC
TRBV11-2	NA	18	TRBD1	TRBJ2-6	CASSLSDRGRRGANVLTF	TGTGCCAGCAGCTTAAGCGACAGGGGGCGAAGAGGGGCCAACGTCCTGACTTTC
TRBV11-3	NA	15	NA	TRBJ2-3	CASSLGGTSTDTQYF	TGCGCCAGCAGCTTGGGAGGTACTAGCACAGATACGCAGTATTTT
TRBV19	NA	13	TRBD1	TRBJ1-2	CASSTGQPYGYTF	TGTGCCAGTAGTACGGGACAGCCCTATGGCTACACCTTC
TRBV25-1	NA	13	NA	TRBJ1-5	CASGGDSNQPQHF	TGTGCCAGCGGGGGGGATAGCAATCAGCCCCAGCATTTT
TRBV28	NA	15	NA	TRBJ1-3	CASSNTGSAGNTIYF	TGTGCCAGCAGTAACACAGGGTCTGCTGGAAACACCATATATTTT
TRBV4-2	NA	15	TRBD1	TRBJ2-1	CASSQGGTGPNEQFF	TGTGCCAGCAGCCAGGGGGGGACAGGGCCCAATGAGCAGTTCTTC
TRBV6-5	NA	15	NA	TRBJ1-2	CASSNPRVTNYGYTF	TGTGCCAGCAGCAACCCTCGGGTTACTAACTATGGCTACACCTTC
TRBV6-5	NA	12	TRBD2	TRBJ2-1	CASKAGANEQFF	TGTGCCAGCAAAGCGGGAGCCAATGAGCAGTTCTTC
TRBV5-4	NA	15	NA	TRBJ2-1	CASSAPGTRYNEQFF	TGTGCCAGCAGCGCCCCCGGGACTCGCTATAATGAGCAGTTCTTC
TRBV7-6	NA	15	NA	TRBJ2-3	CASSPGGENTDTQYF	TGTGCCAGCAGTCCGGGGGGCGAGAACACAGATACGCAGTATTTT
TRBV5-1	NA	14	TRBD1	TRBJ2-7	CASSSTGGSDEQYF	TGCGCCAGCAGCTCCACAGGGGGCTCTGACGAGCAGTACTTC
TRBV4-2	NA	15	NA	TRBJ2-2	CASSQDGNGPGELFF	TGTGCCAGCAGCCAAGACGGGAATGGCCCCGGGGAGCTGTTTTTT
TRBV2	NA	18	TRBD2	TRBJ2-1	CAIQGQGRTSGSYNEQFF	TGTGCCATCCAAGGACAGGGCAGGACTAGCGGGTCCTACAATGAGCAGTTCTTC
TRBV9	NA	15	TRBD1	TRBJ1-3	CASSAQGETGNTIYF	TGTGCCAGCAGCGCCCAGGGGGAAACTGGAAACACCATATATTTT
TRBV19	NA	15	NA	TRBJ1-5	CASSFGSDRNQPQHF	TGTGCCAGTAGCTTCGGCTCGGACAGAAATCAGCCCCAGCATTTT
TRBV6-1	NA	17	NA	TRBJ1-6	CASSESPLSSYNSPLHF	TGTGCCAGCAGTGAATCCCCCCTGAGCTCCTATAATTCACCCCTCCACTTT
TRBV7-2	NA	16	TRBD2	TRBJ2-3	CASSSRTSGRLDTQYF	TGTGCCAGCAGCTCTCGGACTAGCGGGAGGTTAGATACGCAGTATTTT